Listed here are 29 T cell receptor beta chains from one sample, sequenced in a study of cytomegalovirus exposure and HLA in healthy donors. Primers for the PCR totalled 60 Vbeta and 13 Jbeta. Assay: immunoSEQ multiplex PCR; the TCRdb copy retains only in-frame clones and omits some. This sample has about 170,000 clones, with approximately 85% found just once. Sequenced material: PBMCs. Every receptor here comes from a man in his late teens or twenties in good health and CMV-seropositive.

This chain connects TRBV6-1 to TRBJ2-7; D call uncertain. The V gene lost 4 bases and the J gene lost 2 bases, with 24 bases spanning the gap. The CDR3 has 18 residues. Germline CDR1 is MNHNS and CDR2 is SASEGT. CDR3 DNA sequence: TGTGCCAGCAGTGCGGGTCTTACCCGCAAACCTCATACCTACGAGCAGTACTTC. Protein: CASSAGLTRKPHTYEQYF.

The chain has TRBV30 and TRBJ1-2, with 9 bases matching TRBD1. V shed 2 bases and J 8 bases; nucleotides not matched to a gene: 3. Germline assignment: CDR1 GTSNPN and CDR2 SVGIG (reference sequence). This CDR3 has 12 amino acids. CDR3 region: CAWSRDRDGYTF. The CDR3, as DNA: TGTGCCTGGAGTAGGGACAGGGACGGCTACACCTTC. Together with reference TRBV30 and TRBJ1-2, the CDR3 gives the full variable domain: SQTIHQWPATLVQPVGSPLSLECTVEGTSNPNLYWYRQAAGRGLQLLFYSVGIGQISSEVPQNLSASRPQDRQFILSSKKLLLSDSGFYLCAWSRDRDGYTFGSGTRLTVV.

The chain couples TRBV19 to TRBJ2-7; maybe TRBD2 (5 bases). V gave up 5 bases and J gave up 2 bases, with 10 bases separating them. Per the germline V gene, CDR1 is LNHDA and CDR2 is SQIVND (reference sequence). The CDR3 has 13 residues. DNA of the CDR3: TGTGCCAGTAGTTCGAGGGTCACCTACGAGCAGTACTTC. Translated: CASSSRVTYEQYF.

This chain joins TRBV29-1 and TRBJ2-1; a weak D match, TRBD2 (7 bases). Trimming removed 7 bases at V and 9 bases at J, with 16 bases between. The CDR3 totals 12 residues. Looked up from germline, CDR1 is SQVTM and CDR2 is ANQGSEA. CDR3 sequence (DNA): TGCAGCGCCACATGGGGGGGCAGTGAGCAGTTCTTC. Translated: CSATWGGSEQFF.

CDR3 protein: CASSPDRGLGQPQHF. CDR3 DNA sequence: TGTGCCAGCAGCCCTGACAGGGGGCTTGGTCAGCCCCAGCATTTT. The rearrangement uses TRBV27 and TRBJ1-5; 10 nucleotides line up with TRBD1. With V trimmed by 6 bases and J by 6 bases, 8 bases remained unmatched. There are 15 residues in the CDR3. Germline CDR1 MNHEY, CDR2 SMNVEV (reference sequence).

The V gene is TRBV29-1, the J gene TRBJ1-1, with D hard to call. The CDR3 is 14 amino acids. V lost 5 bases, J lost 4 bases, and 17 bases lay in between. Germline CDR1 SQVTM, CDR2 ANQGSEA. As DNA, the CDR3 is TGCAGCGTTCACCCCCCAACGGGAGCCACTGAAGCTTTCTTT. Translated, it gives CSVHPPTGATEAFF.

The chain links TRBV6-1 to TRBJ1-2; D is perhaps TRBD1 (5 bases). Germline CDR1 is MNHNS and CDR2 is SASEGT. Trimming left V 6 bases short and J 3 bases short, with 17 bases between. This CDR3 is built from 15 residues. CDR3 loop: CASRRQIVGDYGYTF. CDR3 in DNA: TGTGCCAGCAGAAGACAGATCGTCGGCGACTATGGCTACACCTTC.

The chain joins TRBV6-1 to TRBJ1-6; D gene unclear. The germline V and J ends were trimmed by 1 base and 5 bases, with 9 bases remaining between them. Germline V gives CDR1 MNHNS, CDR2 SASEGT. This CDR3 has 15 amino acids. The CDR3 sequence is CASSEEGGNNSPLHF. The CDR3, as DNA: TGTGCCAGCAGTGAAGAGGGCGGGAATAATTCACCCCTCCACTTT.

The V and J genes are TRBV9 and TRBJ1-3; 9 bases agree with TRBD1. Germline V gives CDR1 SGDLS, CDR2 YYNGEE. The V segment lost 3 bases and the J segment 3 bases; nucleotides outside the gene matches: 4. CDR3 length equals 15 residues. The CDR3 is CASSEEDRGGNTIYF. Written as DNA, the CDR3 is TGTGCCAGCAGCGAGGAGGACAGGGGTGGAAACACCATATATTTT.

This clone was detected once. The chain carries TRBV6-5 and TRBJ1-2; a weak D match, TRBD1 (5 bases). Trimming left V 5 bases short and J 2 bases short, with 9 bases between. CDR1 is MNHEY, CDR2 SVGAGI, per germline. The CDR3 consists of 13 residues. CDR3 DNA: TGTGCCAGCAGTCCGACAGAGAACTATGGCTACACCTTC. It codes for CASSPTENYGYTF.

The genes are TRBV15 and TRBJ1-5; D possibly corresponds to TRBD1 (6 bases). Germline V gives CDR1 LNHNV, CDR2 YYDKDF (reference sequence). This CDR3 has 17 residues. V shed 3 bases and J shed 1 base, with 16 bases lying between them. The CDR3 DNA follows: TGTGCCACCAGCAGGGGGGGGACACCCCAAAGCAATCAGCCCCAGCATTTT. Translated, it gives CATSRGGTPQSNQPQHF.

The chain is built from TRBV7-2 and TRBJ2-5; TRBD2 matches at 7 bases. The CDR3 has 14 amino acids. The trim removed 6 bases at V and 1 base at J, leaving 5 bases unmatched. The V gene's germline CDR1 is SGHTA and CDR2 FQGNSA. The CDR3 bases are TGTGCCAGCAGTCCCGGGACTACCCAAGAGACCCAGTACTTC. Protein: CASSPGTTQETQYF.

Remarks on this clone: A junction boundary mismatches the germline segment, possibly from a read error. V and J are TRBV7-9 and TRBJ1-1; maybe TRBD1 (5 bases). Per germline, CDR1 SEHNR and CDR2 FQNEAQ (reference sequence). The CDR3 extends over 15 amino acids. CDR3 region: CSSSPGHLQNTEAFF. The CDR3 region has the DNA TGTTCCAGCAGCCCAGGACACTTGCAGAACACTGAAGCTTTCTTT.

The chain recombines TRBV7-9 with TRBJ1-1; D is ambiguous. This CDR3 is built from 14 residues. From germline, CDR1 is SEHNR and CDR2 FQNEAQ (reference sequence). The V end was cut by 1 base, the J end by 4 bases, with 10 bases between. The CDR3, as DNA: TGTGCCAGCAGCTTAGATCCGGGAGCCACTGAAGCTTTCTTT. Translation: CASSLDPGATEAFF.

The chain links TRBV6-1 to TRBJ1-5; the D gene is possibly TRBD1 (5 bases). The CDR3 length is 14 residues. Germline CDR1 is MNHNS and CDR2 is SASEGT. V was cut by 8 bases and J by 4 bases, with 15 bases left in between. The DNA of the CDR3 is TGTGCCAGCGCAATAGGGGCTTTTAATCAGCCCCAGCATTTT. Protein product: CASAIGAFNQPQHF.

This chain connects TRBV4-3 to TRBJ1-6, with 7 bases fitting TRBD1. V trimming: 1 base; J trimming: 7 bases; junction bases outside the gene matches: 4. The germline V gene has CDR1 LGHNA and CDR2 YSLEER. The CDR3 loop spans 15 amino acids. CDR3 bases: TGCGCCAGCAGCCAAGCGTGGGACAGAAATTCACCCCTCCACTTT. Translated: CASSQAWDRNSPLHF.

Comment on this clone: A junction boundary mismatches the germline segment, possibly from a read error. The gene calls are TRBV7-2 and TRBJ2-1; 9 bases are shared with TRBD2. Germline CDR1 is SGHTA and CDR2 is FQGNSA. The CDR3 sequence is 16 residues long. CDR3 protein: CASSLAGLSSYNEQFF. CDR3 nucleotides: TGTGCCAGCAGCCTAGCGGGGCTTAGCTCCTACAATGAGCAGTTCTTC.

The chain uses TRBV19 and TRBJ1-2; D is possibly TRBD1 (6 bases). V lost 7 bases and J lost 7, with 13 bases in between. This CDR3 contains 12 residues. The germline gives CDR1 LNHDA, CDR2 SQIVND (reference sequence). The chain's CDR3 is CASKWQGIGYTF. The CDR3 DNA reads TGTGCCAGTAAATGGCAGGGGATTGGCTACACCTTC.

The table lists this clone with a count of one. The V and J genes are TRBV6-6 and TRBJ1-2, with TRBD1 matching 9 bases. This CDR3 has 14 residues. Germline CDR1 reads MNHNY; CDR2 reads SVGAGI (reference sequence). V lost 4 bases to trimming and J lost 5 bases; unmatched junction nucleotides: 5. CDR3 protein: CASSWGQGLYGYTF. In DNA, the CDR3 is TGTGCCAGCAGTTGGGGACAGGGTCTGTATGGCTACACCTTC.

This clone was seen a single time. J is TRBJ2-2 and V is TRBV7-8, with 8 bases that match TRBD1. The trim removed 6 bases at V and 5 bases at J, leaving 8 bases unmatched. Germline assignment: CDR1 SGHVS and CDR2 FQNEAQ. The CDR3 length is 15 residues. In DNA, the CDR3 is TGTGCCAGCAGGGAGACGGACAGGGTGACCGGGGAGCTGTTTTTT. Protein sequence: CASRETDRVTGELFF.

The J gene is TRBJ2-5, the V gene TRBV15, with a tentative D call TRBD2 (6 bases). Germline V gene data show CDR1 as LNHNV and CDR2 as YYDKDF (reference sequence). The length of the CDR3 is 16 residues. Trimming stripped 6 bases from V and 2 bases from J, with 19 bases between. The CDR3 sequence is CATRGRGGPFQETQYF. For the CDR3, the DNA is TGTGCCACCAGAGGGCGGGGTGGGCCCTTTCAAGAGACCCAGTACTTC.

This chain connects TRBV19 to TRBJ1-1; TRBD1 agrees at 9 bases. CDR3 length equals 16 residues. Germline V gene data show CDR1 as LNHDA and CDR2 as SQIVND (reference sequence). V was pared by 8 bases and J by 4 bases, with 14 bases of the junction left unmatched. This CDR3 is CASWGGQGFLSTEAFF. Here the CDR3 DNA reads TGTGCCAGTTGGGGGGGACAGGGTTTCCTCTCCACTGAAGCTTTCTTT. Looking up the rest from reference TRBV19 and TRBJ1-1 gives the full variable domain: DGGITQSPKYLFRKEGQNVTLSCEQNLNHDAMYWYRQDPGQGLRLIYYSQIVNDFQKGDIAEGYSVSREKKESFPLTVTSAQKNPTAFYLCASWGGQGFLSTEAFFGQGTRLTVV.

The chain combines TRBV7-8 with TRBJ1-4; 8 bases map to TRBD1. The CDR3 is 17 residues long. The germline V gene has CDR1 SGHVS and CDR2 FQNEAQ. V shed 1 base, J shed 8 bases, and the junction held 12 bases outside the gene matches. DNA for the CDR3: TGTGCCAGCAGCTTAGGACGACAGGGGTGGAGGAACGAAAAACTGTTTTTT. Amino acid sequence: CASSLGRQGWRNEKLFF.

V is TRBV30 and J is TRBJ1-4; D may be TRBD1 (6 bases). Germline V lookup: CDR1 GTSNPN, CDR2 SVGIG (reference sequence). The CDR3 runs to 14 residues. Trimming shortened V by 0 bases and J by 8 bases, and 13 bases separated the two germline ends. The DNA of the CDR3 is TGTGCCTGGAGTGTAACAGGGTCAGGGGAAAAACTGTTTTTT. This translates into CAWSVTGSGEKLFF.

CDR3 in DNA: TGTGCCAGCAGCTCCCTTAGGGACAGGGCCAATACTAACTATGGCTACACCTTC. Its protein product is CASSSLRDRANTNYGYTF. The rearrangement uses TRBV7-6 and TRBJ1-2, with 9 bases fitting TRBD1. V was pared by 4 bases and J by 0 bases, with 12 bases of the junction left unmatched. This CDR3 comprises 18 residues. Germline CDR1 is SGHVS and CDR2 is FNYEAQ.

The chain combines TRBV6-5 with TRBJ2-7, with 10 bases matching TRBD2. This CDR3 has 15 residues. CDR1 is MNHEY and CDR2 is SVGAGI in the germline V gene. With 2 bases clipped from V and 3 bases from J, the junction kept 4 bases outside the gene matches. The DNA of the CDR3 is TGTGCCAGCAGTTACGGGATAGCGGGAGGCTACGAGCAGTACTTC. Translated: CASSYGIAGGYEQYF.

The chain is built from TRBV4-3 and TRBJ2-2; 8 bases fit TRBD2. V gave up 2 bases and J gave up 5 bases; unmatched junction bases: 4. The CDR3 is 15 amino acids. From germline, CDR1 is LGHNA and CDR2 YSLEER. This chain's CDR3 is CASSQHSGKTGELFF. The CDR3 coding sequence is TGCGCCAGCAGCCAACATAGCGGGAAGACCGGGGAGCTGTTTTTT.

The genes are TRBV7-2 and TRBJ2-1; TRBD1 is a possible D gene (5 bases). The CDR3 consists of 15 residues. V was trimmed by 3 bases and J by 6 bases, leaving 15 bases between them. Per germline, CDR1 SGHTA and CDR2 FQGNSA. This chain's CDR3 is CASSLAGSYPNEQFF. Here the CDR3 DNA reads TGTGCCAGCAGCTTGGCAGGGTCCTACCCCAATGAGCAGTTCTTC.

This clone was found a few times. This sequence joins TRBV28 and TRBJ2-7; TRBD1 aligns across 7 bases. CDR3 size: 13 residues. CDR1 and CDR2 (germline): MDHEN, SYDVKM. V lost 6 bases and J lost 0; bases outside the gene matches: 2. This CDR3 is CASSRDSSYEQYF. The CDR3 nucleotides read TGTGCCAGCAGCCGGGACAGCTCCTACGAGCAGTACTTC.